This T cell receptor beta chain originates from a study of chemoradiotherapy in HPV16-positive cancers. Study information: Candidate HPV-specific T-cell clones and common TCR motifs came from functional assays in a couple of HPV16-positive patients.

With 5 bases removed from V and 2 bases from J, the gap between germline ends came to 15 bases. This CDR3 spans 15 amino acids. Germline assignment: CDR1 SEHNR and CDR2 FQNEAQ (reference sequence). Repertoires were sampled repeatedly during chemoradiotherapy. Repertoires were generated with immunoSEQ multiplex PCR, while TCRdb's copy carries only in-frame clones and drops some. The sample shows roughly 3,700 clones, approximately 93% of them seen only once. This chain joins TRBV7-9 and TRBJ1-1; D is uncertain. Sample acquisition took place from a patient who underwent chemoradiotherapy. The TCR sequence derives from a human donor with HPV-associated anogenital cancer. CDR3 in amino acids: CASSIPYLDNTEAFF. CDR3 DNA sequence: TGTGCCAGCAGCATACCCTATCTTGATAACACTGAAGCTTTCTTT.